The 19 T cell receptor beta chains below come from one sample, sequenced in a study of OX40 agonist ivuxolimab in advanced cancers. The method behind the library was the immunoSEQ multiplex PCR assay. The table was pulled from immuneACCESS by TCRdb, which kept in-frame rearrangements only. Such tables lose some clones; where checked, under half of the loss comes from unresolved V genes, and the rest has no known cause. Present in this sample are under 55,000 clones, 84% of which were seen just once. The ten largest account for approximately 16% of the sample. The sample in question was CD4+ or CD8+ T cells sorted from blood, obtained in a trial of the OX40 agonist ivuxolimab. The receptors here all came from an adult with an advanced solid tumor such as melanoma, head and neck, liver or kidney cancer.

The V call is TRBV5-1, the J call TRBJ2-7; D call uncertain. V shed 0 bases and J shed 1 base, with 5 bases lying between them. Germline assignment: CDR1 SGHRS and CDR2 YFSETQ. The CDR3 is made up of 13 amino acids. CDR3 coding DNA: TGCGCCAGCAGCTTGGGTCGGTCCTACGAGCAGTACTTC. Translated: CASSLGRSYEQYF.

CDR3 coding DNA: TGCGCCAGCAGCCAAGGGCGGCAACAGAACACTGAAGCTTTCTTT. It yields the protein CASSQGRQQNTEAFF. The rearrangement links TRBV4-3 to TRBJ1-1; D uncertain. Germline V gives CDR1 LGHNA, CDR2 YSLEER. Trimming shortened V by 1 base and J by 1 base, and 10 bases separated the two germline ends. The CDR3 has 15 residues.

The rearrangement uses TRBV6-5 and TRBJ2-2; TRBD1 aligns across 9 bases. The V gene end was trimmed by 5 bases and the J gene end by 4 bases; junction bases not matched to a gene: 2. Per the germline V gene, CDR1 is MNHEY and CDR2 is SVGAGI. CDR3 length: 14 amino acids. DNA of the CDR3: TGTGCCAGCAGTCCGGACAGGGGCACCGGGGAGCTGTTTTTT. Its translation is CASSPDRGTGELFF.

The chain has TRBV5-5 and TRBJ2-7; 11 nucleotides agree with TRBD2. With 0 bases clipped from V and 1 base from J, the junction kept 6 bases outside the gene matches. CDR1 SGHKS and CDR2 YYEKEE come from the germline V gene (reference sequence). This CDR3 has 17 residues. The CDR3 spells CASSLGLAGGRSYEQYF. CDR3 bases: TGTGCCAGCAGCTTGGGGCTAGCGGGGGGTCGGTCCTACGAGCAGTACTTC.

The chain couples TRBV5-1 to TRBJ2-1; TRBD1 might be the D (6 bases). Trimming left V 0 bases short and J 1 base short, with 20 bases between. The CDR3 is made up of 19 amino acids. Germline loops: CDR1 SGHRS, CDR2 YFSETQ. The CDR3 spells CASSLAGIAGVGSYNEQFF. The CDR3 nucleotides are TGCGCCAGCAGCTTGGCCGGGATCGCAGGGGTTGGTTCCTACAATGAGCAGTTCTTC.

The DNA for the CDR3 is TGTGCCACCAGCAGTTCCCGGTTCGGAAACACCATATATTTT. Translating gives CATSSSRFGNTIYF. The chain joins TRBV15 to TRBJ1-3; D call uncertain. With 3 bases removed from V and 4 bases from J, the gap between germline ends came to 10 bases. The CDR3 covers 14 residues. Germline V gene sequence: CDR1 LNHNV, CDR2 YYDKDF (reference sequence).

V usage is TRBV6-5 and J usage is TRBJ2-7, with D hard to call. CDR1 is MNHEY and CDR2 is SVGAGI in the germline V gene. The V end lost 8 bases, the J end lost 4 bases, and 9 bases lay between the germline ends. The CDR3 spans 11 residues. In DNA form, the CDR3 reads TGTGCCAGCTGGGAATCTTACGAGCAGTACTTC. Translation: CASWESYEQYF.

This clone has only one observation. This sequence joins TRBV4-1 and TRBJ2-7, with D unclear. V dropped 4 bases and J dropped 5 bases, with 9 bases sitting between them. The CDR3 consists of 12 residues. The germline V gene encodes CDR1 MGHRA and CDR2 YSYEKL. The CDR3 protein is CASSLSTNEQYF. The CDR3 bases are TGCGCCAGCAGCCTTTCAACGAACGAGCAGTACTTC.

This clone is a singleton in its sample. In nucleotides, the CDR3 is TGTGCCAGCAGTTACGCAGGGGCGATTTCTGAAGCTTTCTTT. Translation: CASSYAGAISEAFF. The chain employs TRBV6-5 and TRBJ1-1, with D possibly matching TRBD1 (6 bases). In germline, CDR1 is MNHEY, CDR2 SVGAGI. CDR3 length equals 14 residues. Trimming pared 2 bases from V and 6 bases from J, leaving 13 bases between.

CDR3 sequence reads: CASSLGVGNEKLFF. The CDR3 nucleotides read TGTGCCAGCAGTTTGGGGGTCGGTAATGAAAAACTGTTTTTT. The chain carries TRBV28 and TRBJ1-4, with D possibly matching TRBD1 (5 bases). The ends were cut back, 3 bases at V and 4 bases at J, with 9 bases in the middle. The CDR3 is 14 amino acids. In germline, CDR1 is MDHEN, CDR2 SYDVKM.

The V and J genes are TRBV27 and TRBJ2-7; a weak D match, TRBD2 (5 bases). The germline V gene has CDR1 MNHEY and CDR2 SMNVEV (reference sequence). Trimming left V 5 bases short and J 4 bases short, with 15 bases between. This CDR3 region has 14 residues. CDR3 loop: CASSPSGVFYEQYF. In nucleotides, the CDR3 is TGTGCCAGCAGTCCGTCCGGGGTTTTTTACGAGCAGTACTTC.

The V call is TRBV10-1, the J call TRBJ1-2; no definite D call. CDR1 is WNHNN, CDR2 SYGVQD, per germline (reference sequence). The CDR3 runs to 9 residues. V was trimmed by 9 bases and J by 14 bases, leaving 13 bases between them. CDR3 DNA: TGCGCCAGTATCAAGGTGCTAACCTTC. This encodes CASIKVLTF.

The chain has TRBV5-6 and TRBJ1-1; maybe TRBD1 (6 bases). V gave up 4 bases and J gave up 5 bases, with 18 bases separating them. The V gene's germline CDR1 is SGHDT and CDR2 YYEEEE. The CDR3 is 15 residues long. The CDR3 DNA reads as TGTGCCAGCAGCCGAGAGGCAGGGGCTGGTACTGAAGCTTTCTTT. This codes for CASSREAGAGTEAFF.

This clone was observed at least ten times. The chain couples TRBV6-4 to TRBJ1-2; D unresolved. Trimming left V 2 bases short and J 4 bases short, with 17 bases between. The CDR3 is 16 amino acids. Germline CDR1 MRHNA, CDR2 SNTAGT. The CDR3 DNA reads TGTGCCAGCAGTGACACATTAGCCTCACCCTTCTATGGCTACACCTTC. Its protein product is CASSDTLASPFYGYTF.

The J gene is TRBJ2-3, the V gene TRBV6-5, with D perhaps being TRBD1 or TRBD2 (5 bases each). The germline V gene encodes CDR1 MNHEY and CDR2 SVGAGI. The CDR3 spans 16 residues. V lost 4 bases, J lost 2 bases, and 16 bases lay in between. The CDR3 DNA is TGTGCCAGCAGTTTAGGTGGGGGAGATTCCACAGATACGCAGTATTTT. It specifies CASSLGGGDSTDTQYF.

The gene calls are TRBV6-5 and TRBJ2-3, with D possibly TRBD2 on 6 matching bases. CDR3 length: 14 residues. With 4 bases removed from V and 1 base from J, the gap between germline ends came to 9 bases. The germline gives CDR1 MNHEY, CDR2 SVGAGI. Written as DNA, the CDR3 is TGTGCCAGCAGTTCAGCGGGCCGCACAGATACGCAGTATTTT. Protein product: CASSSAGRTDTQYF.

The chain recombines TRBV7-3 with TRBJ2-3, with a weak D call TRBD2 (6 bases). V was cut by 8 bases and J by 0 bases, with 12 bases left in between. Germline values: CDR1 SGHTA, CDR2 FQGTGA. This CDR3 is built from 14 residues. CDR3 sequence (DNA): TGTGCCAGCGGGTCGGGGGTTAGCACAGATACGCAGTATTTT. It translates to CASGSGVSTDTQYF.

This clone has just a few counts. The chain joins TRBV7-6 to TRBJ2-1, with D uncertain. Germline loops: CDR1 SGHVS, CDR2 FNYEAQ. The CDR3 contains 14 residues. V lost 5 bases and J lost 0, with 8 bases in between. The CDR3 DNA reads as TGTGCCAGCAGCCGCGAAAGCTCCTACAATGAGCAGTTCTTC. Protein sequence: CASSRESSYNEQFF.

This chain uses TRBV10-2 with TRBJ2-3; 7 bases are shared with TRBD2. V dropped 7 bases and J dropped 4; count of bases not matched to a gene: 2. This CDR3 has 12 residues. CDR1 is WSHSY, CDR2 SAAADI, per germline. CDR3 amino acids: CASTGGSDTQYF. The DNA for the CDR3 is TGCGCCAGCACCGGGGGGTCAGATACGCAGTATTTT.